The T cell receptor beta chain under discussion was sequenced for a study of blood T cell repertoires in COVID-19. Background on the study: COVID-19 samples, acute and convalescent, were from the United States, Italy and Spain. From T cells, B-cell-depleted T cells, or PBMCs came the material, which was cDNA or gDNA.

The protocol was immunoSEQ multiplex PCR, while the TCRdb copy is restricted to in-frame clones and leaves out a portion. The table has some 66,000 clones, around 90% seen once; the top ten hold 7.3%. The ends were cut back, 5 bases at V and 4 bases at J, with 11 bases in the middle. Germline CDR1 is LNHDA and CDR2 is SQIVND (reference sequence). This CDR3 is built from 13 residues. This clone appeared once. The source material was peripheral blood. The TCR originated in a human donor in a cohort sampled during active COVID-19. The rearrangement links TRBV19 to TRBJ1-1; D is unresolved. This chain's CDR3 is CASSASTITEAFF. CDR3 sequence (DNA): TGTGCCAGTAGTGCCTCGACTATCACTGAAGCTTTCTTT. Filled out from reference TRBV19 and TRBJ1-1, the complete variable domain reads DGGITQSPKYLFRKEGQNVTLSCEQNLNHDAMYWYRQDPGQGLRLIYYSQIVNDFQKGDIAEGYSVSREKKESFPLTVTSAQKNPTAFYLCASSASTITEAFFGQGTRLTVV.